This T cell receptor (beta chain) was recovered during a study of cytomegalovirus exposure and HLA in healthy donors. Study observations and caveats: Versus the approximately 700-donor mean, an Asian-associated ancestry cluster reportedly showed fewer N-insertions in a later analysis. It is likely that the observed cluster of highly shared sequence variants was a sequencing artifact. HLA alleles showed associations with fewer than 20,000 TCR beta sequences in a later analysis, at a 0.05 false discovery rate. A few CMV-associated chains were confirmed in vitro to be specific for CMV antigens.

The PCR used 60 Vbeta and 13 Jbeta primers. TCRdb's table, derived via immunoSEQ multiplex PCR, lists solely in-frame clones and lacks some. Here the sample spans 100,000 or so clones, around 72% being singletons. Comments on this clone: What it binds is unknown.

V was pared by 0 bases and J by 5 bases, with 15 bases between. CDR3 length equals 15 residues. CDR1 and CDR2 from the germline V gene are SGHNT and YYREEE (reference sequence). The rearrangement links TRBV5-4 to TRBJ2-7; tentative D call: TRBD1 (6 bases). The material sequenced was PBMCs. The sequence was collected from a male donor in good health and CMV-seronegative. CDR3 amino acids: CASSLAAAKGDEQYF. DNA of the CDR3: TGTGCCAGCAGCTTGGCAGCGGCAAAGGGGGACGAGCAGTACTTC.